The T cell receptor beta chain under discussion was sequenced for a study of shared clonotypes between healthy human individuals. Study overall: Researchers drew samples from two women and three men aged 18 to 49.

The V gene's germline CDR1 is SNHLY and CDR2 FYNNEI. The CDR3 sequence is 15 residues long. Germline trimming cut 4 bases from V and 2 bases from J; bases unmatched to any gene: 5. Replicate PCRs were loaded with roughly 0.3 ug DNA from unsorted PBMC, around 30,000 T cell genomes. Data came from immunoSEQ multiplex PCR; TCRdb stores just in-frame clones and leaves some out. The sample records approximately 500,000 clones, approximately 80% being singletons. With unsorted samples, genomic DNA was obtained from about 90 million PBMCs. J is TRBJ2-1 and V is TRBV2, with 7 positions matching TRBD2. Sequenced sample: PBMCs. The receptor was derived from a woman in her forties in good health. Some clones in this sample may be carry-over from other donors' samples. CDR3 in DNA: TGTGCCAGCAGTGGGGGGGGAGGCCCCTACAATGAGCAGTTCTTC. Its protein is CASSGGGGPYNEQFF.